The clone carrying this T cell receptor beta chain has just one count. What it binds is unknown. The CDR3 length is 14 residues. In germline, CDR1 is SGHTS, CDR2 YDEGEE. Between the trimmed V and J ends, which lost 0 bases and 6 bases, there was a span of 13 bases. This entry belongs to a study of OX40 agonist ivuxolimab in advanced cancers. As for the study in general: At 0.01 to 10 mg/kg, ivuxolimab was administered intravenously to patients every 2 weeks.

The table came from immunoSEQ multiplex PCR; TCRdb's copy has only in-frame clones and leaves some out. The profile covers about 79,000 clones, with around 92% appearing a single time and approximately 10% taken by the ten largest. Regarding the study as a whole: At 0.1 to 3.0 mg/kg and by week 6, CD4+ and CD8+ T cells in the blood had expanded clonally. Normalized T-cell clonal expansion was also low in some nonresponders.

The TCR originated in an adult with an advanced solid tumor such as melanoma, head and neck, liver or kidney cancer. The sample was CD4+ or CD8+ T cells sorted from blood, taken in a trial of the OX40 agonist ivuxolimab. The chain carries TRBV5-8 and TRBJ2-7; D gene unclear. CDR3 residues: CASSLAGPWVEQYF. The DNA for the CDR3 is TGTGCCAGCAGCTTGGCAGGCCCCTGGGTCGAGCAGTACTTC. The full variable domain, its missing parts supplied by reference TRBV5-8 and TRBJ2-7, is EAGVTQSPTHLIKTRGQQATLRCSPISGHTSVYWYQQALGLGLQFLLWYDEGEERNRGNFPPRFSGRQFPNYSSELNVNALELEDSALYLCASSLAGPWVEQYFGPGTRLTVT.